The 26 T cell receptor beta chains given below trace back to one sample, sequenced in a study of blood T cell repertoires in COVID-19. Libraries were prepared by immunoSEQ multiplex PCR; TCRdb keeps only in-frame clonotypes and omits some of them. The sample records about 83,000 clones, approximately 90% being singletons. Sequencing input: peripheral blood. These receptors were collected from a woman between 45 and 65 years old with active or convalescent COVID-19.

This clone was detected once. The chain combines TRBV14 with TRBJ1-2; 9 bases are a match to TRBD1. The CDR3 sequence is 14 residues long. V lost 6 bases, J lost 7 bases, and 9 bases stayed unmatched. Germline loops: CDR1 SGHDN, CDR2 FVKESK. The CDR3 sequence: CASSNGQGTGGYTF. The DNA for the CDR3 is TGTGCCAGCAGTAATGGACAGGGGACGGGTGGCTACACCTTC. The variable domain in full, completed from reference TRBV14 and TRBJ1-2, reads EAGVTQFPSHSVIEKGQTVTLRCDPISGHDNLYWYRRVMGKEIKFLLHFVKESKQDESGMPNNRFLAERTGGTYSTLKVQPAELEDSGVYFCASSNGQGTGGYTFGSGTRLTVV.

The rearrangement links TRBV10-3 to TRBJ2-2, with D hard to call. V shed 5 bases and J shed 7 bases, with 11 bases lying between them. The germline V gene encodes CDR1 ENHRY and CDR2 SYGVKD. The CDR3 extends over 13 amino acids. CDR3 DNA sequence: TGTGCCATCAGTCTCGACACCGGCGGGGAGCTGTTTTTT. This gives the protein CAISLDTGGELFF.

In DNA form, the CDR3 reads TGTGCCAGCAGCTGGGGACTAGCGGGGGCCGGGGAGCTGTTTTTT. This codes for CASSWGLAGAGELFF. This sequence joins TRBV7-8 and TRBJ2-2, with TRBD2 identical over 14 bases. Unmatched junction bases numbered 1, after V lost 4 bases and J lost 6 bases. This CDR3 has 15 amino acids. CDR1 and CDR2 (germline): SGHVS, FQNEAQ.

This chain links TRBV11-3 with TRBJ2-5; TRBD1 agrees at 8 bases. CDR1 and CDR2 from the germline V gene are SGHNT and YENEEA. CDR3 length: 15 residues. Unmatched junction bases numbered 7, after V lost 3 bases and J lost 4 bases. DNA of the CDR3: TGTGCCAGCAGCTTGCGGACAGGGTTGGGAGAGACCCAGTACTTC. Amino acids: CASSLRTGLGETQYF.

J is TRBJ2-7 and V is TRBV19; TRBD1 is a possible D gene (6 bases). Trimming shortened V by 5 bases and J by 2 bases, and 16 bases separated the two germline ends. From germline, CDR1 is LNHDA and CDR2 SQIVND (reference sequence). The CDR3 covers 15 residues. The chain's CDR3 is CASSVYRDGTYEQYF. In DNA form, the CDR3 reads TGTGCCAGTAGTGTCTACAGGGACGGGACCTACGAGCAGTACTTC.

J is TRBJ1-3 and V is TRBV5-6; the match to TRBD1 covers 9 bases. V lost 3 bases and J lost 0; bases outside the gene matches: 7. The CDR3 is made up of 17 amino acids. Germline V gene sequence: CDR1 SGHDT, CDR2 YYEEEE. CDR3 bases: TGTGCCAGCAGCTCGGACAGGGGCCGTCACTCTGGAAACACCATATATTTT. This sequence encodes CASSSDRGRHSGNTIYF.

This chain joins TRBV5-6 and TRBJ1-1; unclear D gene. The CDR3 is 13 residues long. The germline V gene encodes CDR1 SGHDT and CDR2 YYEEEE. V dropped 4 bases and J dropped 7 bases, with 14 bases sitting between them. The CDR3 loop is CASSLRTFFEAFF. CDR3 sequence (DNA): TGTGCCAGCAGCCTCCGGACTTTTTTTGAAGCTTTCTTT.

The chain joins TRBV2 to TRBJ2-7; TRBD1 agrees at 7 bases. J was trimmed by 0 bases and V by 7 bases; bases with no gene match: 6. This CDR3 has 14 amino acids. Germline CDR1 reads SNHLY; CDR2 reads FYNNEI. The CDR3 spells CASTFDRDSYEQYF. The CDR3 DNA reads TGTGCCAGCACCTTCGACAGGGACTCCTACGAGCAGTACTTC.

The chain employs TRBV5-4 and TRBJ2-7; 9 bases line up with TRBD2. Trimming at V came to 3 bases and at J to 3 bases, leaving 4 bases not matched to a gene. CDR3 size: 14 residues. Germline CDR1 reads SGHNT; CDR2 reads YYREEE (reference sequence). The CDR3 DNA follows: TGTGCCAGCAGCTCCGGGACTAGCCTCTACGAGCAGTACTTC. It translates to CASSSGTSLYEQYF.

The chain is built from TRBV14 and TRBJ1-1; 8 nucleotides agree with TRBD1. CDR1 is SGHDN and CDR2 is FVKESK in the germline V gene. The J segment lost 4 bases and the V segment lost 7 bases, leaving 5 bases of the junction unmatched. CDR3 length: 13 residues. CDR3 residues: CASTRGLGTEAFF. CDR3 coding DNA: TGTGCCAGCACCAGGGGGCTTGGCACTGAAGCTTTCTTT. The entire variable domain, with the rest obtained from reference TRBV14 and TRBJ1-1, is as follows: EAGVTQFPSHSVIEKGQTVTLRCDPISGHDNLYWYRRVMGKEIKFLLHFVKESKQDESGMPNNRFLAERTGGTYSTLKVQPAELEDSGVYFCASTRGLGTEAFFGQGTRLTVV.

CDR3 coding DNA: TGTGCCAGCTCACCATCGGGGGTTAATGAAAAACTGTTTTTT. Amino acids: CASSPSGVNEKLFF. The chain couples TRBV18 to TRBJ1-4; tentatively, D is TRBD1 (5 bases). Deletions cut 2 bases from V and 4 bases from J, with 8 bases between. In germline, CDR1 is KGHSH, CDR2 LQKENI. The CDR3 covers 14 residues. Full variable domain (missing parts from reference TRBV18 and TRBJ1-4): NAGVMQNPRHLVRRRGQEARLRCSPMKGHSHVYWYRQLPEEGLKFMVYLQKENIIDESGMPKERFSAEFPKEGPSILRIQQVVRGDSAAYFCASSPSGVNEKLFFGSGTQLSVL.

This sequence joins TRBV7-9 and TRBJ1-4; possible D gene TRBD1, 6 bases. The germline gives CDR1 SEHNR, CDR2 FQNEAQ (reference sequence). Trimming removed 4 bases from V and 8 bases from J, with 17 bases in between. The CDR3 runs 15 residues. The CDR3: CASSYPKGGEEKLFF. The CDR3 DNA reads as TGTGCCAGCAGCTATCCCAAAGGGGGGGAAGAAAAACTGTTTTTT.

V is TRBV9 and J is TRBJ1-3; D possibly corresponds to TRBD1 (6 bases). The CDR3 is 16 amino acids. CDR1 and CDR2 from the germline V gene are SGDLS and YYNGEE. Between the trimmed V and J ends, which lost 0 bases and 1 base, there was a span of 11 bases. CDR3 in DNA: TGTGCCAGCAGCGTAGCGGACAGTCTATCTGGAAACACCATATATTTT. Translated, it gives CASSVADSLSGNTIYF.

The chain joins TRBV9 to TRBJ2-1, with 9 bases that match TRBD2. The J segment lost 5 bases and the V segment lost 0 bases, leaving 0 bases of the junction unmatched. This CDR3 spans 14 amino acids. CDR1 is SGDLS and CDR2 is YYNGEE in the germline V gene. The CDR3: CASSVGGGDNEQFF. The CDR3 region has the DNA TGTGCCAGCAGCGTAGGCGGGGGGGACAATGAGCAGTTCTTC.

The CDR3 spells CASSEKSKTGQWYEQYF. The DNA of the CDR3 is TGTGCCAGCAGTGAAAAGAGCAAAACAGGGCAGTGGTACGAGCAGTACTTC. The rearrangement uses TRBV6-1 and TRBJ2-7, with a tentative D call TRBD1 (6 bases). Germline V lookup: CDR1 MNHNS, CDR2 SASEGT. Trimming removed 2 bases from V and 4 bases from J, with 21 bases in between. CDR3 length equals 17 residues.

V usage is TRBV4-2 and J usage is TRBJ1-1; D gene ambiguous. The CDR3 is 15 amino acids. Trimming cost V 0 bases and J 2 bases, with 10 bases left between them. The germline V gene has CDR1 LGHNA and CDR2 YNFKEQ. CDR3 in DNA: TGTGCCAGCAGCCAAGAATTAAATGTCAACACTGAAGCTTTCTTT. Protein sequence: CASSQELNVNTEAFF.

This clone has just one count. The CDR3 coding sequence is TGTGCCAGCAGCGAAGGACTGCACACCGGGGAGCTGTTTTTT. Protein: CASSEGLHTGELFF. V and J are TRBV9 and TRBJ2-2, with a possible D match to TRBD2 (5 bases). Germline CDR1 is SGDLS and CDR2 is YYNGEE. CDR3 length equals 14 residues. The V end was cut by 3 bases, the J end by 3 bases, with 9 bases between.

The J gene is TRBJ1-5, the V gene TRBV2, with TRBD1 as a possible D gene (5 bases). CDR1 and CDR2 from the germline V gene are SNHLY and FYNNEI. This CDR3 is 15 amino acids long. Trimming pared 5 bases from V and 4 bases from J, leaving 15 bases between. The CDR3 reads CASSPMGGGNQPQHF. The CDR3 bases are TGTGCCAGCAGTCCGATGGGGGGTGGTAATCAGCCCCAGCATTTT.

The chain joins TRBV11-2 to TRBJ2-4; possible D gene TRBD2, 5 bases. The germline gives CDR1 SGHAT, CDR2 FQNNGV. The CDR3 is made up of 15 amino acids. V gave up 6 bases and J gave up 5 bases, with 17 bases separating them. The CDR3 bases are TGTGCCAGCAGGTTTTTGCGAGGGTTAGAAAACATTCAGTACTTC. This encodes CASRFLRGLENIQYF.

This rearrangement joins TRBV7-3 to TRBJ2-5; weak D call: TRBD2 (7 bases). The germline V and J ends were trimmed by 2 bases and 4 bases, with 14 bases remaining between them. The CDR3 totals 15 residues. Germline CDR1 reads SGHTA; CDR2 reads FQGTGA. CDR3 nucleotide sequence: TGTGCCAGCAGCTTATCAGGGGAGGGTTTAGAGACCCAGTACTTC. Its protein is CASSLSGEGLETQYF.

This clone was recorded once. J is TRBJ2-7 and V is TRBV9, with D maybe TRBD1 (7 bases). This CDR3 is built from 13 residues. The germline V gene has CDR1 SGDLS and CDR2 YYNGEE. Deletions cut 4 bases from V and 7 bases from J, with 15 bases between. In nucleotides, the CDR3 is TGTGCCAGCAGCCCAGGGGGGACCAGGGAGCAGTACTTC. Translation: CASSPGGTREQYF. Filled out from reference TRBV9 and TRBJ2-7, the complete variable domain reads DSGVTQTPKHLITATGQRVTLRCSPRSGDLSVYWYQQSLDQGLQFLIQYYNGEERAKGNILERFSAQQFPDLHSELNLSSLELGDSALYFCASSPGGTREQYFGPGTRLTVT.

This chain uses TRBV12-3 or TRBV12-4 with TRBJ1-1; no clear D gene. This CDR3 comprises 13 residues. V gave up 7 bases and J gave up 0 bases, with 9 bases separating them. The CDR3 region has the DNA TGTGCCAGCAACATGCAACTGAACACTGAAGCTTTCTTT. Translating gives CASNMQLNTEAFF.

Ten or more counts support this clone. V is TRBV19 and J is TRBJ1-1, with no clear D. The ends were cut back, 3 bases at V and 0 bases at J, with 11 bases in the middle. Germline-derived CDR1 and CDR2 are LNHDA and SQIVND (reference sequence). The CDR3 consists of 15 residues. The DNA of the CDR3 is TGTGCCAGTAGTATTATGTCTTCGGTGAACACTGAAGCTTTCTTT. Its protein product is CASSIMSSVNTEAFF.

This clone was picked up one time. This sequence joins TRBV19 and TRBJ1-6, with a possible D match to TRBD1 (5 bases). V dropped 5 bases and J dropped 9 bases, with 8 bases sitting between them. The germline V gene has CDR1 LNHDA and CDR2 SQIVND (reference sequence). CDR3 length: 12 amino acids. CDR3 region: CASSPGASPLHF. In DNA, the CDR3 is TGTGCCAGTAGTCCTGGGGCTTCACCCCTCCACTTT.

The chain combines TRBV4-3 with TRBJ1-2, with D possibly TRBD1 on 6 matching bases. Germline CDR1 and CDR2: LGHNA and YSLEER. Trimming left V 0 bases short and J 6 bases short, with 11 bases between. This CDR3 has 14 amino acids. CDR3 DNA: TGCGCCAGCAGCCAAGATTACAGGGATGATGGCTACACCTTC. This encodes CASSQDYRDDGYTF.

V usage is TRBV4-3 and J usage is TRBJ2-7; 10 bases agree with TRBD2. Germline lookup yields CDR1 LGHNA and CDR2 YSLEER. The CDR3 sequence is 16 residues long. Trimming at V came to 1 base and at J to 1 base, leaving 4 bases not matched to a gene. CDR3 sequence reads: CASSQGASGGSYEQYF. In DNA form, the CDR3 reads TGCGCCAGCAGCCAAGGGGCTAGCGGGGGTTCCTACGAGCAGTACTTC.